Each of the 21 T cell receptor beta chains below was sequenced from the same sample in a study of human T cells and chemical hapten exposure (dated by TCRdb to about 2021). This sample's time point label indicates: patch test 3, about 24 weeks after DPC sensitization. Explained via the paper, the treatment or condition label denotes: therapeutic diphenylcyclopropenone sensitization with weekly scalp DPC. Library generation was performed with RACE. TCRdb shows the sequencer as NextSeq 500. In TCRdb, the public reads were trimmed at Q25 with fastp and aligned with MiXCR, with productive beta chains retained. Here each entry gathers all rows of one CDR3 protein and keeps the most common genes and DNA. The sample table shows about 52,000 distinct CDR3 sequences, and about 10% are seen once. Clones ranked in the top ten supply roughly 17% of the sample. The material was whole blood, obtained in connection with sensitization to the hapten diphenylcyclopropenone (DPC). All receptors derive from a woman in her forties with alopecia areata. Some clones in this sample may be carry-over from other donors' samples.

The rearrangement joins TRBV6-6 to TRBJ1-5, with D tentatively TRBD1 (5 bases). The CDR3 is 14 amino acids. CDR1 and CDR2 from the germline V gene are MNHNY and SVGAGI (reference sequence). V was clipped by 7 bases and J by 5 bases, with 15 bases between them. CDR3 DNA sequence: TGTGCCAGCACCCCGGGGGGGTGGGATCAGCCCCAGCATTTT. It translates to CASTPGGWDQPQHF.

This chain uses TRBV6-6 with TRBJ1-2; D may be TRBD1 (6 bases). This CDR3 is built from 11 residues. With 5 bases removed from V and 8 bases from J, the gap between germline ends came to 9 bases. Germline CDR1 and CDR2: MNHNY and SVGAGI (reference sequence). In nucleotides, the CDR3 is TGTGCCAGCAGTCAAACAGGGGGCTACACCTTC. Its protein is CASSQTGGYTF.

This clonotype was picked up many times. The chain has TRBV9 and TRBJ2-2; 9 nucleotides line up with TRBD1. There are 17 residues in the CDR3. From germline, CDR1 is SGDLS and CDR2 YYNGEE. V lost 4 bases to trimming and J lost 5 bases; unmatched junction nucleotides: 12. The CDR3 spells CASSRDLQGARTGELFF. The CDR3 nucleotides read TGTGCCAGCAGCAGAGACCTACAGGGGGCAAGGACCGGGGAGCTGTTTTTT.

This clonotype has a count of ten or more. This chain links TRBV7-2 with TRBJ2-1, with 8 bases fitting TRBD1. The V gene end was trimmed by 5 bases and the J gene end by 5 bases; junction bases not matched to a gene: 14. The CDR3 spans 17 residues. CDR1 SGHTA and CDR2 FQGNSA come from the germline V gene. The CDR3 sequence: CASSPRTGNRANNEQFF. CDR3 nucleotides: TGTGCCAGCAGCCCCCGGACAGGGAACAGGGCAAACAATGAGCAGTTCTTC.

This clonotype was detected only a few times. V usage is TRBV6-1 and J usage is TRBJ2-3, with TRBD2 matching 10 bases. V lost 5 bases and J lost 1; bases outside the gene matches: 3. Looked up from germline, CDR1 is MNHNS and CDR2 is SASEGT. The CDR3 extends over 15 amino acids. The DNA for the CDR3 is TGTGCCAGCAGTAGGCTAGCGGGGGGCACAGATACGCAGTATTTT. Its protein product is CASSRLAGGTDTQYF.

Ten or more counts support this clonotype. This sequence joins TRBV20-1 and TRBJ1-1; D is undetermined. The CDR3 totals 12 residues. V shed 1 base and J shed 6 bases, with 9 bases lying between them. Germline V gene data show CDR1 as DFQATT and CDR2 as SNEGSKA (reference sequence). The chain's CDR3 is CSARGLKSEAFF. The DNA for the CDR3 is TGCAGTGCTAGAGGTCTTAAGTCTGAAGCTTTCTTT.

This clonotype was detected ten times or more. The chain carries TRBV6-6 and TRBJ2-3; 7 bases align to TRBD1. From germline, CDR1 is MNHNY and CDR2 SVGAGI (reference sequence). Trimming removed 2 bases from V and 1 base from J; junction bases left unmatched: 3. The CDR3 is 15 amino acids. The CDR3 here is CASSYPGTGTDTQYF. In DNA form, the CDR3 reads TGTGCCAGCAGTTACCCGGGGACAGGCACAGATACGCAGTATTTT.

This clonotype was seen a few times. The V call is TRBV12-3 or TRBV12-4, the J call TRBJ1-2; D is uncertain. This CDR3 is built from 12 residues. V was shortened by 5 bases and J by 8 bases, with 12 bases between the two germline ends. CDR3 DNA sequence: TGTGCCAGCAGTCCGGGTGGACGGGGCTACACCTTC. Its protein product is CASSPGGRGYTF.

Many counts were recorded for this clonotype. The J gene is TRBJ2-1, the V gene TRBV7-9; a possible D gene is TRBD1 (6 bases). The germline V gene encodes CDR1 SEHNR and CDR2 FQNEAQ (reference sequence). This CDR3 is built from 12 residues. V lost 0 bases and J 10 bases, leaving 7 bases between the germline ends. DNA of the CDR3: TGTGCCAGCAGCTTAGCAGGGGGAGAGCAGTTCTTC. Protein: CASSLAGGEQFF.

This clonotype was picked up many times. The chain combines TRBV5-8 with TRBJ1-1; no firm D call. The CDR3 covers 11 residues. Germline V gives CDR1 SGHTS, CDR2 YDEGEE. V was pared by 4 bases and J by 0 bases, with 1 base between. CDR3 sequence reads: CASSLNTEAFF. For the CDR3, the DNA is TGTGCCAGCAGCCTGAACACTGAAGCTTTCTTT.

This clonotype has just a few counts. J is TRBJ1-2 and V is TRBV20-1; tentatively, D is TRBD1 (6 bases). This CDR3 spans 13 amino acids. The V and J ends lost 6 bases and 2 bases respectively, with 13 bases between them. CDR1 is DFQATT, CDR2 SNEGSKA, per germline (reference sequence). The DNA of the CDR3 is TGCAGTGCCTGGACAGACCTAAACTATGGCTACACCTTC. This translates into CSAWTDLNYGYTF.

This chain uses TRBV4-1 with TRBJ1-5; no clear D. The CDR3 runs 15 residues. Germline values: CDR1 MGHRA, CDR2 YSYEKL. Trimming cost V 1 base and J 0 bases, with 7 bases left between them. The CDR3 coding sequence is TGCGCCAGCAGCCAAGGAAGGGATAGCAATCAGCCCCAGCATTTT. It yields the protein CASSQGRDSNQPQHF.

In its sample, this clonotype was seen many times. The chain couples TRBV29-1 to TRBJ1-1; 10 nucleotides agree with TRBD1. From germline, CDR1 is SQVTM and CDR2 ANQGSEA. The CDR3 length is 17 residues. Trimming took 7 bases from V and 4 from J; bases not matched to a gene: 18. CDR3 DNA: TGCAGCGCCCAGACTGGGACAGGGGACCTAAGGGCCACTGAAGCTTTCTTT. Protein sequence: CSAQTGTGDLRATEAFF.

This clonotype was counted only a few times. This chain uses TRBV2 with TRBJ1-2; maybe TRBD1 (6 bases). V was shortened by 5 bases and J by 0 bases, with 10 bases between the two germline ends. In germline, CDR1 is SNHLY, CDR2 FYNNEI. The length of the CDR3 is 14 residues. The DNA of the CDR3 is TGTGCCAGCAGTCTACAGGGAGCTAACTATGGCTACACCTTC. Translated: CASSLQGANYGYTF.

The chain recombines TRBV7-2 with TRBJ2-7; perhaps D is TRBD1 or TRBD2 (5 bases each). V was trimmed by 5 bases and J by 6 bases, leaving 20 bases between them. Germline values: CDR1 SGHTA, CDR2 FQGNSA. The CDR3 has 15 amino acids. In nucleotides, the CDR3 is TGTGCCAGCAGCCCTTTCGGGACCGCCCGGGGCGAGCAGTACTTC. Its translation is CASSPFGTARGEQYF. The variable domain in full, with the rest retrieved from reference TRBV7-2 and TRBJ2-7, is GAGVSQSPSNKVTEKGKDVELRCDPISGHTALYWYRQSLGQGLEFLIYFQGNSAPDKSGLPSDRFSAERTGGSVSTLTIQRTQQEDSAVYLCASSPFGTARGEQYFGPGTRLTVT.

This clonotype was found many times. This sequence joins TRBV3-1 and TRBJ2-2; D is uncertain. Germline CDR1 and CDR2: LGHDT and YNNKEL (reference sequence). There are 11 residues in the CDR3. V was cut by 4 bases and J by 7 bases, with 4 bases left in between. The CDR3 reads CASSRNGELFF. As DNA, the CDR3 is TGTGCCAGCAGCCGTAACGGGGAGCTGTTTTTT.

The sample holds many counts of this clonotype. The DNA for the CDR3 is TGCAGTGCTAGACGGCTAGCGGGGGGGCAAGAGACCCAGTACTTC. Translated: CSARRLAGGQETQYF. The chain employs TRBV20-1 and TRBJ2-5; 12 nucleotides agree with TRBD2. Germline V gives CDR1 DFQATT, CDR2 SNEGSKA (reference sequence). With 2 bases clipped from V and 2 bases from J, the junction kept 3 bases outside the gene matches. This CDR3 contains 15 residues.

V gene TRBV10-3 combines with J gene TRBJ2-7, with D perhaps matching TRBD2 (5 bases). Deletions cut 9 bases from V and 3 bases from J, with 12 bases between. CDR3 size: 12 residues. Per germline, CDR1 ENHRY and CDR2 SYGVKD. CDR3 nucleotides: TGTGCCATGGGGAGTGGGTACTACGAGCAGTACTTC. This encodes CAMGSGYYEQYF.

This chain's CDR3 is CSASGLAGGLSTDTQYF. Here the CDR3 DNA reads TGCAGTGCTAGTGGACTAGCGGGGGGCCTAAGCACAGATACGCAGTATTTT. The chain joins TRBV20-1 to TRBJ2-3; 14 bases match TRBD2. Germline V lookup: CDR1 DFQATT, CDR2 SNEGSKA (reference sequence). The trim removed 3 bases at V and 0 bases at J, leaving 5 bases unmatched. The CDR3 spans 17 residues.

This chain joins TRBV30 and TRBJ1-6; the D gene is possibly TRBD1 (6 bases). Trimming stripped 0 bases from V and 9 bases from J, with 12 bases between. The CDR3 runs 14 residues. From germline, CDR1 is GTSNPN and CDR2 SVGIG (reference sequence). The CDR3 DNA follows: TGTGCCTGGAGTGTGGGGGGCAGAAGTTCACCCCTCCACTTT. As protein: CAWSVGGRSSPLHF.

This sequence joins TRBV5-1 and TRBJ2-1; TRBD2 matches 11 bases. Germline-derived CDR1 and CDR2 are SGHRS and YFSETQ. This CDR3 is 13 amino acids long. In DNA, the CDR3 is TGCGCTAGCGGGACTAGCGGTTACAATGAGCAGTTCTTC. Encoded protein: CASGTSGYNEQFF.